The TCR beta chain under discussion was sequenced for a study of CD8 T cells in Susac syndrome. This CDR3 is 11 amino acids long. With 5 bases removed from V and 7 bases from J, the gap between germline ends came to 6 bases. Germline CDR1 SGDLS, CDR2 YYNGEE. A quantity of about 0.45 to 1 ug RNA underwent reverse transcription using random hexamers. An immunoSEQ multiplex PCR amplified TCR beta CDR3 over 54 Vbeta and 13 Jbeta. TCRdb called the immunoSEQ multiplex PCR reads again in MiXCR, with one record for every CDR3 protein. The sample yields about 49,000 distinct CDR3 sequences, 90% to 95% seen once. This clonotype was seen a single time. TEMRA cells were FACS-enriched, with CD8+ and CD4+ T cells isolated negatively.

What was sequenced was CD8+ T cells from PBMCs. The origin of this receptor is a human donor in good health. The J gene is TRBJ2-2, the V gene TRBV9, with D uncertain. The CDR3 nucleotides are TGTGCCAGCAGGGCTAGCGGGGAGCTGTTTTTT. Residues: CASRASGELFF.